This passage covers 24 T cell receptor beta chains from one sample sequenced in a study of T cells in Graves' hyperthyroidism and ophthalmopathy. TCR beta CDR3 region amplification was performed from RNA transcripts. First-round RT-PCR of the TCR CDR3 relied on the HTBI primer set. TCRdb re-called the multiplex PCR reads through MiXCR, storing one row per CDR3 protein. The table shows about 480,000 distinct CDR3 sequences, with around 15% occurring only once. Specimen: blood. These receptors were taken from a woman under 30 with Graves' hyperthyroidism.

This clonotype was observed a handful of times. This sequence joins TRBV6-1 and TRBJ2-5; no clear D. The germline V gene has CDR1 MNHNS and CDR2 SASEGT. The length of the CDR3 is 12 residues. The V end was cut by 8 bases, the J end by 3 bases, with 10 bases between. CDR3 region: CASQRAEETQYF. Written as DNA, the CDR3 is TGTGCCAGCCAAAGGGCAGAAGAGACCCAGTACTTC.

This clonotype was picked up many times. The CDR3 DNA sequence: TGCAGTGCTCCTGGTGGGGGTTCCATATCCTACGAGCAGTACTTC. The encoded protein is CSAPGGGSISYEQYF. The chain combines TRBV20-1 with TRBJ2-7; D may match TRBD1 or TRBD2 (5 bases each). The CDR3 is 15 amino acids. CDR1 DFQATT and CDR2 SNEGSKA come from the germline V gene (reference sequence). The V end lost 5 bases, the J end lost 1 base, and 18 bases lay between the germline ends.

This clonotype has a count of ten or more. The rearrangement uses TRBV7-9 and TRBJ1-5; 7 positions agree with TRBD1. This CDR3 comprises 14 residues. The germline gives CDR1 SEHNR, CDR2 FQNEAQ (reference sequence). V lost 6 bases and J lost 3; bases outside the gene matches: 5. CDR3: CASSRDSYNQPQHF. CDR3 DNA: TGTGCCAGCAGTAGGGACAGTTACAATCAGCCCCAGCATTTT. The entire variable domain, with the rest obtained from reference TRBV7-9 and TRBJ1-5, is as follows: DTGVSQNPRHKITKRGQNVTFRCDPISEHNRLYWYRQTLGQGPEFLTYFQNEAQLEKSRLLSDRFSAERPKGSFSTLEIQRTEQGDSAMYLCASSRDSYNQPQHFGDGTRLSIL.

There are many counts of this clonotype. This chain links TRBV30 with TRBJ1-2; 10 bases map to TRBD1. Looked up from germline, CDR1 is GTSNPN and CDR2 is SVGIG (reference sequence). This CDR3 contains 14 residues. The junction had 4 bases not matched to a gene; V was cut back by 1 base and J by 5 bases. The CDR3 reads CAWSGDRGKYGYTF. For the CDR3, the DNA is TGTGCCTGGAGTGGGGACAGGGGCAAATATGGCTACACCTTC.

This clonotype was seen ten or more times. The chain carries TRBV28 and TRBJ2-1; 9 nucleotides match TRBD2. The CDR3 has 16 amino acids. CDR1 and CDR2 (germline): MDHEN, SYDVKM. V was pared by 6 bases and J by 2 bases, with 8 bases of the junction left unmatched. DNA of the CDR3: TGTGCCAGCAGCCAGATAGCGGGAGCACCCTACAATGAGCAGTTCTTC. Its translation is CASSQIAGAPYNEQFF.

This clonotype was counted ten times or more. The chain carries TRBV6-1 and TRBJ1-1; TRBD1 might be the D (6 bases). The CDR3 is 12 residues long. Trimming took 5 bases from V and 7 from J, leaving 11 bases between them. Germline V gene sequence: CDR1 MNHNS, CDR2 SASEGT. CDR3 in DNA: TGTGCCAGCAGTCACGGACAGCTTGAAGCTTTCTTT. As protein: CASSHGQLEAFF.

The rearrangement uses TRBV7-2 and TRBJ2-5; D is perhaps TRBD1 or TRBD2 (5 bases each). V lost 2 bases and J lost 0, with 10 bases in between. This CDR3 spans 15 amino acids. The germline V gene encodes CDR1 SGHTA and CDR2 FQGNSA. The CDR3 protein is CASSLRGGDQETQYF. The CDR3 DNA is TGTGCCAGCAGCTTACGTGGGGGAGACCAAGAGACCCAGTACTTC.

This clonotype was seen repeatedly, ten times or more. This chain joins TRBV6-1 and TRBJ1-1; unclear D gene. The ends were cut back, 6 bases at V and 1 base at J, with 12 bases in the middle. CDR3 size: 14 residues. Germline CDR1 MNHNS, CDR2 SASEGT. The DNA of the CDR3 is TGTGCCAGCAGCAAAAAGACACCGAACACTGAAGCTTTCTTT. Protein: CASSKKTPNTEAFF.

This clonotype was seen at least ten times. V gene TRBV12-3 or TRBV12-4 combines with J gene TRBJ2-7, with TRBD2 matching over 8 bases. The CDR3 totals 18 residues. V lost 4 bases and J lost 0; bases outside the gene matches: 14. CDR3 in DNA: TGTGCCAGCAGTTCCTCTGGAAGCGGGAGATCCTACTCCTACGAGCAGTACGTC. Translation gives CASSSSGSGRSYSYEQYV.

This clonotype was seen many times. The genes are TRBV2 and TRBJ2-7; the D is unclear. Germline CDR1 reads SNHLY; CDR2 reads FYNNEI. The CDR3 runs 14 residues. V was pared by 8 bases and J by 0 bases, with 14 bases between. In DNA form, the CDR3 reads TGTGCCAGCCCGGCGGCGGCAAGCTCCTACGAGCAGTACTTC. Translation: CASPAAASSYEQYF.

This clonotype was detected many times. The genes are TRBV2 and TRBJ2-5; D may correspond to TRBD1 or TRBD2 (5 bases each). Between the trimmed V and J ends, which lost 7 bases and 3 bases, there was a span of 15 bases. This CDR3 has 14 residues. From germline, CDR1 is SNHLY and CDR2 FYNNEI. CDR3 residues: CASKGRQSEETQYF. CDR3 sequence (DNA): TGTGCCAGCAAGGGGAGACAGTCCGAAGAGACCCAGTACTTC.

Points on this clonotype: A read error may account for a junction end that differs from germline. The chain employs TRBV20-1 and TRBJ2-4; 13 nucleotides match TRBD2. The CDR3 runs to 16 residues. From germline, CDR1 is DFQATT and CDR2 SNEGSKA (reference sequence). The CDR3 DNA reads TGCAGTGCGTGGACTAGCGGGAGTTTGGCCAAAAACATTCGGTACTTC. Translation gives CSAWTSGSLAKNIRYF.

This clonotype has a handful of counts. The CDR3 bases are TGTGCCAGCAGCTCCAGACTAGCGGCTAGCACAGATACGCAGTATTTT. Translation: CASSSRLAASTDTQYF. The rearrangement links TRBV13 to TRBJ2-3; 9 nucleotides align to TRBD2. With V trimmed by 4 bases and J by 0 bases, 5 bases remained unmatched. This CDR3 contains 16 residues. Germline loops: CDR1 PRHDT, CDR2 FYEKMQ (reference sequence).

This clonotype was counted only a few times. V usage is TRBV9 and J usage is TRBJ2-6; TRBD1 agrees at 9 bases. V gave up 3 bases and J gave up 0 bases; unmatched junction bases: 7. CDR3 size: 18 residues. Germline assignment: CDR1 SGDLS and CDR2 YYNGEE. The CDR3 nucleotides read TGTGCCAGCAGCGATTGGGACAGGGACACCTCTGGGGCCAACGTCCTGACTTTC. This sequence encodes CASSDWDRDTSGANVLTF.

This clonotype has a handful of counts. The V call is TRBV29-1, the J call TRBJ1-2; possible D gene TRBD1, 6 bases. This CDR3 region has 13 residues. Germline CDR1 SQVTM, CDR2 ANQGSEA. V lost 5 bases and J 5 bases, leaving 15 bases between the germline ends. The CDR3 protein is CSVWDMGGYGYTF. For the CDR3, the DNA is TGCAGCGTTTGGGACATGGGGGGATATGGCTACACCTTC.

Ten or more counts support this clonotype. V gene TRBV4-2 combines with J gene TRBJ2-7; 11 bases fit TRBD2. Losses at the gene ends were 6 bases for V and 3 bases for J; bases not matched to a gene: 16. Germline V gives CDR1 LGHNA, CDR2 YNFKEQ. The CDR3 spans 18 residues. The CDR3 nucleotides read TGTGCCAGCAGTCTTGGGTCAGTAGCGGGAGGGCCCTTCTACGAGCAGTACTTC. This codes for CASSLGSVAGGPFYEQYF.

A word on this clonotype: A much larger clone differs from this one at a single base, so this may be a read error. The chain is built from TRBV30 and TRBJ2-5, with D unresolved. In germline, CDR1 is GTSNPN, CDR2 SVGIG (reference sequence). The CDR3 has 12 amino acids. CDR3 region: CAWSVVEETLYF. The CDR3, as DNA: TGTGCCTGGAGTGTTGTCGAAGAGACCCTGTACTTC.

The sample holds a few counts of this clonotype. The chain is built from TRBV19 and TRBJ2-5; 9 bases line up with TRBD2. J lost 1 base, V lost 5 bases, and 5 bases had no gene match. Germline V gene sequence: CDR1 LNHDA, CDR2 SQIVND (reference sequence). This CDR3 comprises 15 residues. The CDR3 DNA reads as TGTGCCAGTAGTGTCGGACTAGCGTTCCAAGAGACCCAGTACTTC. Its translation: CASSVGLAFQETQYF.

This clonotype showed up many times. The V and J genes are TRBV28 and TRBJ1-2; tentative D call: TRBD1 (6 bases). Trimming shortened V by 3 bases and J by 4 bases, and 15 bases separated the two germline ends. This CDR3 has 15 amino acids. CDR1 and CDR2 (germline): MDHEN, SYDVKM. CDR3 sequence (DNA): TGTGCCAGCAGTTTCGGGGGCGAGACAGTCTATGGCTACACCTTC. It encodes CASSFGGETVYGYTF.

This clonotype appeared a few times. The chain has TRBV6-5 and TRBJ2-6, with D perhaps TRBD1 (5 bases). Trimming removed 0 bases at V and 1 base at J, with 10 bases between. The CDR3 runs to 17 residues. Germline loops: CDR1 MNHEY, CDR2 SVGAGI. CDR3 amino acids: CASSYSIRTSGANVLTF. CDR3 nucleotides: TGTGCCAGCAGTTACTCGATTCGGACATCTGGGGCCAACGTCCTGACTTTC.

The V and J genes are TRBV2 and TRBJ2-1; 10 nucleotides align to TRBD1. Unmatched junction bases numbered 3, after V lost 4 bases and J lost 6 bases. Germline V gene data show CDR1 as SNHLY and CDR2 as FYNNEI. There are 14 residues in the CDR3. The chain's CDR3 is CASSARDRGNEQFF. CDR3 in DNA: TGTGCCAGCAGTGCCCGGGACAGGGGCAATGAGCAGTTCTTC.

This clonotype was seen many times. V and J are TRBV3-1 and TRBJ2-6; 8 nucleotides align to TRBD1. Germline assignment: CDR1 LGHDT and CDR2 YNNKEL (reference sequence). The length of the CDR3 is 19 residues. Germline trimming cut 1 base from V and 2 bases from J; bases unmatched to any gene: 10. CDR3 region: CASSQAFGQGTAGANVLTF. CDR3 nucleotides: TGTGCCAGCAGCCAAGCCTTCGGACAGGGAACTGCTGGGGCCAACGTCCTGACTTTC.

The CDR3, as DNA: TGTGCCAGCGGACGACAGGGTGGGAACAATGAGCAGTTCTTC. Amino acids: CASGRQGGNNEQFF. J is TRBJ2-1 and V is TRBV12-3 or TRBV12-4; 7 nucleotides agree with TRBD1. Trimming took 8 bases from V and 5 from J; bases not matched to a gene: 9. The CDR3 spans 14 residues.

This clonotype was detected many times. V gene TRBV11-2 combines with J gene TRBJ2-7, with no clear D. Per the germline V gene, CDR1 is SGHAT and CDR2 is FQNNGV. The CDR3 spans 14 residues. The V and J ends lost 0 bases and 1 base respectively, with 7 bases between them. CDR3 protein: CASSLDRTSYEQYF. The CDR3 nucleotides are TGTGCCAGCAGCTTAGATAGAACGTCCTACGAGCAGTACTTC. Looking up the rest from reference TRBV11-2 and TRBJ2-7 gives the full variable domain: EAGVAQSPRYKIIEKRQSVAFWCNPISGHATLYWYQQILGQGPKLLIQFQNNGVVDDSQLPKDRFSAERLKGVDSTLKIQPAKLEDSAVYLCASSLDRTSYEQYFGPGTRLTVT.